This T cell receptor (beta chain) was found in a study of OX40 agonist ivuxolimab in advanced cancers. Study-level background: The costimulatory receptor OX40 (CD134) was targeted by ivuxolimab, a fully human IgG2 agonistic monoclonal antibody. Intravenous ivuxolimab was administered to patients every 2 weeks at six dose levels: 0.01, 0.1, 0.3, 1.5, 3 and 10 mg/kg. Of the roughly 54 patients in dose escalation, approximately 20 had hepatocellular carcinoma, around 15 had melanoma, 9 had renal cell carcinoma and 9 had head and neck cancer. A male proportion of nearly 85% and a mean age of 60 years, ranging from about 20 to 85, were recorded for the dose-escalation cohort. Patients were allowed to have had prior anti-PD-1, anti-PD-L1 or anti-CTLA-4 therapy, and approximately 43% of the dose-escalation patients had previously received checkpoint inhibitors. Partial responses were achieved by three dose-escalation patients, of whom one had hepatocellular carcinoma and two had cutaneous melanoma. The point of sequencing TCRbeta in the periphery was to test whether ivuxolimab changed TCR sequence diversity and drove clonal T-cell expansion. The monotherapy dose-escalation portion (N ≈ 57 patients) of the phase I ivuxolimab trial is reported in the paper. What the work shows at the level of the full study, not this receptor alone: Low levels of normalized T-cell clonal expansion were also seen in some patients who did not respond. In partial responders in the 0.1-3.0 mg/kg groups, normalized peripheral clonal expansion was found to be among the lowest, especially among CD8+ T cells. Antigen specificity was not determined for the clonally expanded peripheral T cells. At doses of 0.1 to 3.0 mg/kg, clonal expansion of both CD4+ and CD8+ blood T cells was observed from baseline to week 6. On average, CD8+ T cells showed more expanded clones than CD4+ T cells after ivuxolimab.

To sequence the TCRbeta CDR3 region, genomic DNA was isolated from the sorted cells. The immunoSEQ Assay was used to sequence the TCRbeta CDR3 regions. TCRdb provides this immuneACCESS table in a form limited to in-frame rearrangements. Some clones are lacking; in checked studies, under half of them reflect an unresolved V gene, and why the rest are absent is not known. The sample table contains around 18,000 clones; only one count was recorded for about 90% of them. About 32% of the sample is taken by the ten largest. Note on this clone: It lacks a known antigen. Per-nucleotide qualities are absent, and no much larger clonotype sits a single base away.

V ends up 6 bases short and J 7 bases short, with an unmatched junction base count of 7. Taken from cysteine to phenylalanine, the CDR3 has 15 residues. This entry keeps only the CDR3 DNA: 45 bases, framed from base 1. Per the germline V gene (reference sequence), MNHEY is the CDR1 and SMNVEV is the CDR2. The trial excluded patients who had a history of autoimmune disease or were on systemic immunosuppression. Peripheral blood for TCR sequencing was collected from all dose cohorts at baseline, on cycle 4 day 1, and on cycle 7 day 1. Samples were obtained from an open-label, multicenter, first-in-human phase I dose-escalation trial of ivuxolimab. Adults with locally advanced or metastatic melanoma, renal cell carcinoma, hepatocellular carcinoma or head and neck squamous cell carcinoma were enrolled in the trial. CD4+ and CD8+ T cells were sorted separately from peripheral blood before TCR sequencing.

This material consisted of CD4+ or CD8+ T cells sorted from blood, taken in a trial of the OX40 agonist ivuxolimab. This TCR came from an adult with an advanced solid tumor such as melanoma, head and neck, liver or kidney cancer. The chain joins TRBV27 to TRBJ2-1; the junction holds 12 bases that match TRBD1. In nucleotide form, the sequence is TGTGCCAGCAGGTGGGGACAGGGGGCTAGGAATGAGCAGTTCTTC. This sequence encodes CASRWGQGARNEQFF.